The 20 T cell receptor beta chains below were found in one sample sequenced in a study of blood T cell repertoires in COVID-19. Clones were read by immunoSEQ multiplex PCR, and TCRdb kept only the in-frame ones, dropping some. The top ten clones hold 2.5% to 3.5% of a sample with roughly 86,000 clones, around 85% of them seen once. The sample was peripheral blood. These receptor sequences come from a woman of 80 years or more with COVID-19, enrolled during active disease.

The chain employs TRBV5-6 and TRBJ1-1; unclear D gene. From germline, CDR1 is SGHDT and CDR2 YYEEEE. Trimming removed 5 bases at V and 1 base at J, with 9 bases between. This CDR3 contains 13 residues. The CDR3 here is CASSSSSNTEAFF. The CDR3 DNA sequence: TGTGCCAGCAGTTCGTCTTCGAACACTGAAGCTTTCTTT.

In nucleotides, the CDR3 is TGCGCCAGCAGCTTGGATCGGGCAGGGATGGATACGCAGTATTTT. Protein sequence: CASSLDRAGMDTQYF. This chain joins TRBV5-1 and TRBJ2-3, with a weak D call TRBD1 (5 bases). CDR3 size: 15 residues. Germline V gene sequence: CDR1 SGHRS, CDR2 YFSETQ. Trimming took off 0 bases at V and 6 bases at J, with 14 bases between the two ends.

V is TRBV19 and J is TRBJ1-5; D uncertain. CDR1 is LNHDA, CDR2 SQIVND, per germline (reference sequence). CDR3 length equals 13 residues. V lost 7 bases and J lost 3, with 10 bases in between. The CDR3 region has the DNA TGTGCCAGTACCGACAACTCCAATCAGCCCCAGCATTTT. The encoded protein is CASTDNSNQPQHF.

This chain connects TRBV7-9 to TRBJ1-4; D is uncertain. The CDR3 has 14 amino acids. Per germline, CDR1 SEHNR and CDR2 FQNEAQ (reference sequence). Trimming stripped 5 bases from V and 5 bases from J, with 12 bases between. CDR3 loop: CASSPAGANEKLFF. The CDR3 nucleotides are TGTGCCAGCAGCCCCGCGGGAGCCAATGAAAAACTGTTTTTT.

The rearrangement uses TRBV29-1 and TRBJ1-3; D possibly corresponds to TRBD1 (6 bases). There are 14 residues in the CDR3. Trimming took 0 bases from V and 3 from J, leaving 9 bases between them. Germline V gives CDR1 SQVTM, CDR2 ANQGSEA. CDR3 amino acids: CSVEEGRGGNTIYF. For the CDR3, the DNA is TGCAGCGTTGAAGAGGGCAGGGGTGGAAACACCATATATTTT.

This chain links TRBV6-5 with TRBJ2-5; 9 bases match TRBD2. V was pared by 10 bases and J by 4 bases, with 4 bases of the junction left unmatched. Germline loops: CDR1 MNHEY, CDR2 SVGAGI. CDR3 length: 12 residues. CDR3 protein: CATHSGGETQYF. For the CDR3, the DNA is TGTGCCACTCATAGCGGGGGAGAGACCCAGTACTTC.

This chain joins TRBV5-1 and TRBJ2-7, with 7 nucleotides matching TRBD1. The junction had 6 bases not matched to a gene; V was cut back by 7 bases and J by 5 bases. The CDR3 consists of 12 residues. Looked up from germline, CDR1 is SGHRS and CDR2 is YFSETQ. CDR3 residues: CASARDSHEQYF. The CDR3 nucleotides read TGCGCCAGCGCTCGGGACAGCCACGAGCAGTACTTC.

The chain couples TRBV7-2 to TRBJ2-5; 12 bases are a match to TRBD2. CDR3 length: 15 residues. CDR1 is SGHTA, CDR2 FQGNSA, per germline. The V gene end was trimmed by 6 bases and the J gene end by 5 bases; junction bases not matched to a gene: 7. CDR3 amino acids: CASRPTSGGWETQYF. In nucleotides, the CDR3 is TGTGCCAGCAGACCAACTAGCGGGGGGTGGGAGACCCAGTACTTC.

This clone was picked up one time. The rearrangement uses TRBV5-1 and TRBJ2-1; 9 bases are a match to TRBD2. V shed 0 bases, J shed 7 bases, and the junction held 11 bases outside the gene matches. Germline CDR1 is SGHRS and CDR2 is YFSETQ. The CDR3 sequence is 17 residues long. This CDR3 reads CASSLESGLAGKNEQFF. CDR3 nucleotide sequence: TGCGCCAGCAGCTTGGAGTCTGGTCTAGCGGGAAAAAATGAGCAGTTCTTC.

This chain uses TRBV30 with TRBJ1-3, with D uncertain. The germline V and J ends were trimmed by 2 bases and 2 bases, with 13 bases remaining between them. CDR3 length: 15 residues. CDR1 GTSNPN and CDR2 SVGIG come from the germline V gene (reference sequence). The CDR3 loop reads CAWSRSAKTGNTIYF. In DNA form, the CDR3 reads TGTGCCTGGAGTAGGTCAGCGAAGACTGGAAACACCATATATTTT.

The V call is TRBV5-1, the J call TRBJ2-7; 10 bases are a match to TRBD2. The CDR3 totals 16 residues. Germline-derived CDR1 and CDR2 are SGHRS and YFSETQ. The V gene end was trimmed by 4 bases and the J gene end by 3 bases; junction bases not matched to a gene: 10. CDR3 sequence (DNA): TGCGCCAGCAGCCGTTCCGGGACTAGCGAGTTCTACGAGCAGTACTTC. Its translation: CASSRSGTSEFYEQYF.

This clone has only a few counts. The rearrangement joins TRBV21-1 to TRBJ2-7; whether TRBD1, the table's D call, matches the DNA was not checked. TRBV21-1 is labeled a pseudogene. The CDR3 runs 13 residues. In DNA, the CDR3 is TGTGCCAGCAGCGGTCACACCACCTACGAGCAGTACTTC. It encodes CASSGHTTYEQYF.

The chain combines TRBV10-3 with TRBJ2-5; perhaps TRBD1 as D (5 bases). Germline V gives CDR1 ENHRY, CDR2 SYGVKD. The germline V and J ends were trimmed by 8 bases and 1 base, with 14 bases remaining between them. There are 14 residues in the CDR3. The CDR3 DNA reads TGTGCCATCGCTAGGACACGGCTCCAAGAGACCCAGTACTTC. This translates into CAIARTRLQETQYF.

The chain is built from TRBV2 and TRBJ1-3; the match to TRBD1 covers 10 bases. The CDR3 has 16 residues. Germline lookup yields CDR1 SNHLY and CDR2 FYNNEI. V dropped 1 base and J dropped 0; count of bases not matched to a gene: 0. The CDR3, as DNA: TGTGCCAGCAGTGAAGGGACAGGGGGCTCTGGAAACACCATATATTTT. This translates into CASSEGTGGSGNTIYF.

The rearrangement uses TRBV7-2 and TRBJ2-1, with D unresolved. There are 15 residues in the CDR3. V lost 4 bases to trimming and J lost 1 base, with 11 bases between them. Germline loops: CDR1 SGHTA, CDR2 FQGNSA. The CDR3 DNA sequence: TGTGCCAGCAGCTCTAACCCGGTATCCTACAATGAGCAGTTCTTC. This encodes CASSSNPVSYNEQFF.

V and J are TRBV19 and TRBJ2-2; no definite D call. V was shortened by 5 bases and J by 4 bases, with 11 bases between the two germline ends. This CDR3 has 14 residues. CDR1 and CDR2 (germline): LNHDA, SQIVND (reference sequence). The CDR3 here is CASSFLTGTGELFF. The CDR3 DNA is TGTGCCAGTAGTTTCCTGACTGGCACCGGGGAGCTGTTTTTT.

The chain combines TRBV5-1 with TRBJ1-3; D gene uncertain. Between the trimmed V and J ends, which lost 5 bases and 0 bases, there was a span of 6 bases. Germline values: CDR1 SGHRS, CDR2 YFSETQ. This CDR3 has 13 amino acids. CDR3 DNA sequence: TGCGCCAGCAGGCGGGGCTCTGGAAACACCATATATTTT. This translates into CASRRGSGNTIYF.

The CDR3 coding sequence is TGCGCCAGCAGCCAAGAAGGAGGTGGAGCCAAAAACATTCAGTACTTC. It encodes CASSQEGGGAKNIQYF. The rearrangement joins TRBV4-1 to TRBJ2-4; D possibly corresponds to TRBD2 (5 bases). This CDR3 comprises 16 residues. The V gene lost 0 bases and the J gene lost 0 bases, with 9 bases spanning the gap. Germline-derived CDR1 and CDR2 are MGHRA and YSYEKL.

V is TRBV5-1 and J is TRBJ2-3; D is uncertain. The CDR3 is 15 residues long. CDR1 and CDR2 (germline): SGHRS, YFSETQ. V lost 1 base and J lost 6, with 15 bases in between. The CDR3 coding sequence is TGCGCCAGCAGCTTGCTGGGCCCGCCCAGGGATACGCAGTATTTT. Translation: CASSLLGPPRDTQYF.

The J gene is TRBJ1-1, the V gene TRBV6-2 or TRBV6-3; the D is unclear. Germline V CDR1 and CDR2: MNHEY, SVGEGT. The CDR3 is 14 amino acids. The V end was cut by 6 bases, the J end by 7 bases, with 18 bases between. The chain's CDR3 is CASSLPLINGEAFF. DNA for the CDR3: TGTGCCAGCAGCCTCCCGTTAATAAACGGTGAAGCTTTCTTT.